This TCR beta chain was sequenced during a study of T cell repertoires in cytomegalovirus infection. Study context: Indications of both CMV infection and matching HLA type were provided by public TCR beta signatures. General study results and limits: There were HLA-C-restricted CMV-specific TCR beta clonotypes dominating the ex vivo response. Frequencies of public TCR beta families were cumulated, and this identified carriers of CMV plus the relevant HLA.

This clonotype has ten or more counts. Its target is unknown. A single record per CDR3 protein comes from TCRdb applying MiXCR to the reads. Found here are tens of thousands of distinct CDR3 sequences, 3.5% to 4% of them singletons; the top ten hold about 20%. This CDR3 region has 16 residues. Per germline, CDR1 DFQATT and CDR2 SNEGSKA (reference sequence). The trim removed 2 bases at V and 1 base at J, leaving 10 bases unmatched. The sequence was obtained from a human donor in good health (CMV status not recorded). Some clones in this sample may be carry-over from other donors' samples. The specimen was PBMCs. The rearrangement joins TRBV20-1 to TRBJ2-7, with TRBD1 identical over 8 bases. This CDR3 is CSARPPPGQASYEQYF. CDR3 nucleotide sequence: TGCAGTGCTAGACCTCCCCCGGGACAGGCTTCCTACGAGCAGTACTTC.